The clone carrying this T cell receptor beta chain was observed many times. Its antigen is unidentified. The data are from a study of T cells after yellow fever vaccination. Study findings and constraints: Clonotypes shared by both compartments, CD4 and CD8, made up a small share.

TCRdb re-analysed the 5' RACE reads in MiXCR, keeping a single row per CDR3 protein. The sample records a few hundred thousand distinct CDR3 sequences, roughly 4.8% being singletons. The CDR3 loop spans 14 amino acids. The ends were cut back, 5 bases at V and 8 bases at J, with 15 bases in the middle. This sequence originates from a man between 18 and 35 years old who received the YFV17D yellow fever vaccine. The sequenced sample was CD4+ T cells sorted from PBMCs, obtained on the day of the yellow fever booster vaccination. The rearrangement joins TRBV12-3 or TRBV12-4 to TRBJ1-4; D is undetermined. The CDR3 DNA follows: TGTGCCAGCAGTCCTAACGGGTTCGTGGAAAAACTGTTTTTT. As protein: CASSPNGFVEKLFF.